This T cell receptor (beta chain) was obtained from a study of T cell responses to AZD1222 COVID-19 vaccine. Study-wide findings and caveats: Close to half of spike-specific TCRs reportedly recognize unmutated variant regions. A rise in Spike-specific TCR breadth and depth followed two AZD1222 doses. Donors were chiefly white British, with a greater number of females, and clonal diversity was perhaps underestimated. After the peak T cell response, and only then, were repertoires sampled.

This CDR3 has 14 amino acids. Germline CDR1 is GTSNPN and CDR2 is SVGIG (reference sequence). V was clipped by 1 base and J by 3 bases; unmatched bases: 3. With respect to this clone: Antigen unknown.

TCRdb's copy holds only in-frame clones and misses some; the assay was immunoSEQ multiplex PCR. The sample yields tens of thousands of clones, around 87% seen once. The chain has TRBV30 and TRBJ2-7; 10 bases agree with TRBD1. The sequence derives from an adult who received the AZD1222 COVID-19 vaccine. Sequenced material: peripheral blood, taken 28 days after the second AZD1222 dose. The CDR3 spells CAWSAGTGDYEQYF. CDR3 bases: TGTGCCTGGAGTGCCGGGACAGGGGACTACGAGCAGTACTTC.